The 16 T cell receptor beta chains presented below share a single source sample, sequenced in a study of T cells in Graves' hyperthyroidism and ophthalmopathy. It was RNA transcripts that yielded the amplified TCR beta CDR3 regions. The HTBI primer set was used in a first-round RT-PCR of the TCR CDR3. TCRdb redid the calling of the multiplex PCR reads with MiXCR, one entry per CDR3 protein. The sample yields around 300,000 distinct CDR3 sequences, 13% seen once. The material sequenced was blood. The source is a woman aged 30 to 39 with Graves' hyperthyroidism that later progressed to Graves' ophthalmopathy.

V usage is TRBV6-1 and J usage is TRBJ2-7; 14 bases are a match to TRBD2. Germline V gives CDR1 MNHNS, CDR2 SASEGT. V lost 5 bases to trimming and J lost 3 bases; unmatched junction nucleotides: 15. This CDR3 comprises 19 residues. CDR3 DNA sequence: TGTGCCAGCAGTCCAAGGGGACTAGCGGGAGTCGGGCTTAACTACGAGCAGTACTTC. It codes for CASSPRGLAGVGLNYEQYF.

Many counts were recorded for this clonotype. The V and J genes are TRBV6-1 and TRBJ2-1; maybe TRBD1 (5 bases). V lost 5 bases to trimming and J lost 9 bases, with 17 bases between them. The CDR3 extends over 14 amino acids. Looked up from germline, CDR1 is MNHNS and CDR2 is SASEGT. CDR3 DNA sequence: TGTGCCAGCAGTTGGGAACAGGCCCAAAGTGAGCAGTTCTTC. Amino acids: CASSWEQAQSEQFF.

The V and J genes are TRBV3-1 and TRBJ2-5; 9 bases align to TRBD2. V was clipped by 2 bases and J by 4 bases; unmatched bases: 5. Per the germline V gene, CDR1 is LGHDT and CDR2 is YNNKEL (reference sequence). CDR3 length: 15 amino acids. CDR3 sequence: CASSQRLAGRETQYF. In DNA, the CDR3 is TGTGCCAGCAGCCAACGGCTAGCGGGAAGAGAGACCCAGTACTTC.

This chain joins TRBV27 and TRBJ1-6; 9 nucleotides agree with TRBD1. The ends lost 8 bases at V and 10 bases at J; junction bases unmatched: 24. This CDR3 has 19 amino acids. Germline CDR1 reads MNHEY; CDR2 reads SMNVEV (reference sequence). The CDR3 loop is CASGPLILAGTGKGSPLHF. The CDR3 DNA reads TGTGCCAGCGGACCACTAATACTGGCCGGGACAGGGAAAGGATCACCCCTCCACTTT.

V and J are TRBV25-1 and TRBJ2-6, with D maybe TRBD2 (5 bases). CDR1 and CDR2 from the germline V gene are MGHDK and SYGVNS. The CDR3 consists of 16 residues. V lost 3 bases, J lost 3 bases, and 12 bases lay in between. The chain's CDR3 is CASSEAGRGGANVLTF. In DNA, the CDR3 is TGTGCCAGCAGTGAGGCGGGCCGAGGTGGGGCCAACGTCCTGACTTTC.

Notes on this clonotype: As the CDR3 is not closed by the conserved phenylalanine or tryptophan, this likely results from a read error. The V gene is TRBV27, the J gene TRBJ1-1; 9 bases map to TRBD1. CDR1 and CDR2 (germline): MNHEY, SMNVEV (reference sequence). The CDR3 consists of 14 residues. J gave up 1 base and V 3 bases, and 0 bases lay outside the gene matches. CDR3 DNA: TGTGCCAGCAGTTTGACAGGGGGGAACACTGAAGCTTTCTCT. This encodes CASSLTGGNTEAFS.

The chain couples TRBV7-2 to TRBJ2-5, with D possibly TRBD2 on 6 matching bases. Between the trimmed V and J ends, which lost 4 bases and 5 bases, there was a span of 14 bases. This CDR3 is built from 14 residues. The germline CDR1 and CDR2 sequences are SGHTA and FQGNSA. The CDR3 region is CASSSERRAETQYF. As DNA, the CDR3 is TGTGCCAGCAGCTCGGAACGGAGGGCGGAGACCCAGTACTTC.

V is TRBV20-1 and J is TRBJ2-2; D uncertain. This CDR3 region has 14 residues. Trimming took off 7 bases at V and 3 bases at J, with 15 bases between the two ends. Germline V gene sequence: CDR1 DFQATT, CDR2 SNEGSKA (reference sequence). The CDR3 here is CSVLTPGYTGELFF. The CDR3 nucleotides read TGCAGTGTCTTAACTCCCGGATACACCGGGGAGCTGTTTTTT.

This clonotype was seen ten or more times. The rearrangement joins TRBV2 to TRBJ2-3; possible D gene TRBD1, 6 bases. This CDR3 is 13 amino acids long. Trimming cost V 3 bases and J 9 bases, with 13 bases left between them. Germline CDR1 reads SNHLY; CDR2 reads FYNNEI. The DNA of the CDR3 is TGTGCCAGCAGTGAGAACCCCAGGGGAACGCAGTATTTT. Its translation: CASSENPRGTQYF. Filled out from reference TRBV2 and TRBJ2-3, the complete variable domain reads EPEVTQTPSHQVTQMGQEVILRCVPISNHLYFYWYRQILGQKVEFLVSFYNNEISEKSEIFDDQFSVERPDGSNFTLKIRSTKLEDSAMYFCASSENPRGTQYFGPGTRLTVL.

In this sample, this clonotype turned up many times. This rearrangement joins TRBV6-1 to TRBJ2-3; D call uncertain. V lost 5 bases and J lost 0, with 12 bases in between. CDR3 length equals 15 residues. CDR1 and CDR2 from the germline V gene are MNHNS and SASEGT. The CDR3: CASSKGAFSTDTQYF. As DNA, the CDR3 is TGTGCCAGCAGTAAAGGCGCGTTCAGCACAGATACGCAGTATTTT.

This clonotype has just a few counts. The chain is built from TRBV15 and TRBJ2-7; 9 bases agree with TRBD2. With V trimmed by 6 bases and J by 4 bases, 4 bases remained unmatched. Germline-derived CDR1 and CDR2 are LNHNV and YYDKDF (reference sequence). CDR3 size: 13 residues. The CDR3 bases are TGTGCCACCAGATCGACTAGCGGATACGAGCAGTACTTC. Translation gives CATRSTSGYEQYF.

This chain links TRBV6-1 with TRBJ2-5; a possible D gene is TRBD2 (5 bases). This CDR3 has 15 amino acids. V was clipped by 4 bases and J by 2 bases, with 14 bases between them. Germline V lookup: CDR1 MNHNS, CDR2 SASEGT. The CDR3 sequence is CASSGSEGLQETQYF. Here the CDR3 DNA reads TGTGCCAGCAGTGGTTCAGAGGGATTACAAGAGACCCAGTACTTC.

This clonotype was recorded a few times. The CDR3 reads CASSLNYDTQYF. The CDR3 coding sequence is TGTGCCAGCTCGCTCAACTACGATACGCAGTATTTT. The gene calls are TRBV5-4 and TRBJ2-3; no clear D gene. In germline, CDR1 is SGHNT, CDR2 YYREEE (reference sequence). The CDR3 runs to 12 residues. The V end was cut by 7 bases, the J end by 6 bases, with 12 bases between.

This chain uses TRBV19 with TRBJ1-1; D is unresolved. V lost 4 bases, J lost 8 bases, and 11 bases lay in between. This CDR3 is built from 12 residues. The germline CDR1 and CDR2 sequences are LNHDA and SQIVND (reference sequence). The CDR3 nucleotides read TGTGCCAGTAGTACCCCGTTTGTCGAAGCTTTCTTT. It specifies CASSTPFVEAFF.

In this sample, this clonotype turned up many times. This chain connects TRBV7-3 to TRBJ2-2; a possible D gene is TRBD1 (5 bases). Trimming took 1 base from V and 8 from J, leaving 5 bases between them. There are 12 residues in the CDR3. Germline V gene data show CDR1 as SGHTA and CDR2 as FQGTGA. The CDR3 bases are TGTGCCAGCAGCTTAAGACAGGGGGAGCTGTTTTTT. Its protein product is CASSLRQGELFF.

CDR3 sequence (DNA): TGCAGCGTTCCCGTAGATGGGAGCTACGAGCAGTACTTC. Translating gives CSVPVDGSYEQYF. V usage is TRBV29-1 and J usage is TRBJ2-7; D perhaps matches TRBD2 (5 bases). CDR1 is SQVTM and CDR2 is ANQGSEA in the germline V gene. The CDR3 runs to 13 residues. Trimming left V 5 bases short and J 3 bases short, with 14 bases between.